One T cell receptor (beta chain) is described in this entry. These data belong to a study of Ad26.COV2.S vaccination and SARS-CoV-2 variants. The data were produced by immunoSEQ multiplex PCR, yet TCRdb's version contains in-frame clones alone and is incomplete. The data show fewer than 400,000 clones, with 89% seen just once and around 1.8% held by the top ten. This sample's treatment: roughly 18 received Ad26.COV2.S at low or high dose, single or two shots; five or six received placebo; per-sample allocation not given. Samples analyzed were those drawn on day 63 after the first vaccine or placebo injection. Trimming at V came to 4 bases and at J to 5 bases, leaving 6 bases not matched to a gene. The CDR3 spans 13 residues. The V gene's germline CDR1 is SQVTM and CDR2 ANQGSEA.

The sample in question was peripheral blood, obtained in a trial of Ad26.COV2.S vaccine versus placebo. This chain connects TRBV29-1 to TRBJ2-7, with TRBD1 identical over 9 bases. The TCR originated in a person aged 18-65 years who received the Ad26.COV2.S COVID-19 vaccine or a placebo. The CDR3 nucleotides are TGCAGCGTTGCACAGGGGGCAGGGAACGAGCAGTACTTC. Translating gives CSVAQGAGNEQYF.